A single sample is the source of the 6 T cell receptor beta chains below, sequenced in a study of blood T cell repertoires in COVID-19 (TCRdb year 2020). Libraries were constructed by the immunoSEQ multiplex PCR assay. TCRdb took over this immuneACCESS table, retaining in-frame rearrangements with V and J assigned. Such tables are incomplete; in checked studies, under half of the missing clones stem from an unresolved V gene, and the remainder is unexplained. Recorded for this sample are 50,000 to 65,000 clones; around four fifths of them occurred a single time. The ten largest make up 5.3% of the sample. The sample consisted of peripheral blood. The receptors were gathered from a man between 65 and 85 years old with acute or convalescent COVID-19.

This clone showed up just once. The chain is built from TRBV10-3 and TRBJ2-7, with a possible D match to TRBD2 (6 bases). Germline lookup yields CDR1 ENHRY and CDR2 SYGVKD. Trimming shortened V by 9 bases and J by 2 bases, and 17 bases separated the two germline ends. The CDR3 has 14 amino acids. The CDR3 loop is CAMGGGTATYEQYF. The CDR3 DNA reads TGTGCCATGGGAGGAGGGACCGCAACCTACGAGCAGTACTTC.

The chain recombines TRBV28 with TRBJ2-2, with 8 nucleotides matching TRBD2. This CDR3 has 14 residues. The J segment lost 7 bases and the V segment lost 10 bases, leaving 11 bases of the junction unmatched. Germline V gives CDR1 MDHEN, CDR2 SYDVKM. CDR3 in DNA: TGTGCCATCCTGCCGGGGGGGGCCTACGGGGAGCTGTTTTTT. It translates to CAILPGGAYGELFF.

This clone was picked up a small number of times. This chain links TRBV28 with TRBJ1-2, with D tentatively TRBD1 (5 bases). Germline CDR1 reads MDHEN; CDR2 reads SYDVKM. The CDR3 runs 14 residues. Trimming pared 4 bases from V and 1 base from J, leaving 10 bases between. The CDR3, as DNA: TGTGCCAGCAGTTCGCAGGGAGGTAACTATGGCTACACCTTC. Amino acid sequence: CASSSQGGNYGYTF.

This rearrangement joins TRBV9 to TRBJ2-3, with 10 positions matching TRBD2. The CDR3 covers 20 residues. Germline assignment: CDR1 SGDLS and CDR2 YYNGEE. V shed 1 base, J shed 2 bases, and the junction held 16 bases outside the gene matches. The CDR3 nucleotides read TGTGCCAGCAGCGTACCCAAGCGGGGGGGCCTAGGTGGGAACACAGATACGCAGTATTTT. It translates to CASSVPKRGGLGGNTDTQYF.

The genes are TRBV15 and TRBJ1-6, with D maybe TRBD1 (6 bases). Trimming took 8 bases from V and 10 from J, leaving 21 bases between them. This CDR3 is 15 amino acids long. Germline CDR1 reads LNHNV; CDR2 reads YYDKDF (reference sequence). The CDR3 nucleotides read TGTGCCACCTCTGCGCAGGCCGGACAGAGCTCACCCCTCCACTTT. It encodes CATSAQAGQSSPLHF.

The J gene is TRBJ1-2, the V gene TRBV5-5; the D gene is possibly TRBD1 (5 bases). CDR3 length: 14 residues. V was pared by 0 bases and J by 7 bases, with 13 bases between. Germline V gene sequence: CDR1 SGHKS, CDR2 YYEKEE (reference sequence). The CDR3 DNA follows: TGTGCCAGCAGCTTGGAGTGGGCAGGGTCTGGCTACACCTTC. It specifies CASSLEWAGSGYTF.